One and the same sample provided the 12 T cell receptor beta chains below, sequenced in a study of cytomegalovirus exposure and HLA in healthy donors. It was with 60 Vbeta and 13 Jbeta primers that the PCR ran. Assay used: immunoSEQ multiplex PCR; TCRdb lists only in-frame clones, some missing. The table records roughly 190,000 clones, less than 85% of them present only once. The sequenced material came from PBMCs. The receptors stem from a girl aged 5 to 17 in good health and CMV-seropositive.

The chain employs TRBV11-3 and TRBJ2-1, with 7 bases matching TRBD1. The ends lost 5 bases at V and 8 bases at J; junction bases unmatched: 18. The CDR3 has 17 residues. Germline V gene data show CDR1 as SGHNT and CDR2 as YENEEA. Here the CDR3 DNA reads TGTGCCAGCAGCCCCGGGACAGCTGATGGGTTGATCGATGAGCAGTTCTTC. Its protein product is CASSPGTADGLIDEQFF.

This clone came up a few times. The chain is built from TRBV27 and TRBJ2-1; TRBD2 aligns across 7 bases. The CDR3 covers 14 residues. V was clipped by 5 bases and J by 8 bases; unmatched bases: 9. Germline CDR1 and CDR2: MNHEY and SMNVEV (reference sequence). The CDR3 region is CASSLVVGGYEQFF. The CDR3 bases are TGTGCCAGCAGTCTGGTCGTCGGGGGGTATGAGCAGTTCTTC.

The CDR3 nucleotides read TGTGCCAGCAGCTTAAGACGGGTATCCTACGAGCAGTACTTC. As protein: CASSLRRVSYEQYF. The chain combines TRBV11-2 with TRBJ2-7, with D uncertain. CDR1 is SGHAT, CDR2 FQNNGV, per germline. CDR3 size: 14 residues. Trimming took off 2 bases at V and 1 base at J, with 9 bases between the two ends.

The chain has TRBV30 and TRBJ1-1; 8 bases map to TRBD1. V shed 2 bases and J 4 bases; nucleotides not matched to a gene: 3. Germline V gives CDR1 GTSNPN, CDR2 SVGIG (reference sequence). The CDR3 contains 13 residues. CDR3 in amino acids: CAWSSDRGTEAFF. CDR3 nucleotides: TGTGCCTGGAGTTCTGACAGGGGCACTGAAGCTTTCTTT.

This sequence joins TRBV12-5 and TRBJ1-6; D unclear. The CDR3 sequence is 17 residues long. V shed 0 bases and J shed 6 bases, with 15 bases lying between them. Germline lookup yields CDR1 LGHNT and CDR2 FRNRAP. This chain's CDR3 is CASGLVLTQEANSPLHF. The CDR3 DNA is TGTGCTAGTGGTTTGGTATTAACTCAGGAAGCTAATTCACCCCTCCACTTT.

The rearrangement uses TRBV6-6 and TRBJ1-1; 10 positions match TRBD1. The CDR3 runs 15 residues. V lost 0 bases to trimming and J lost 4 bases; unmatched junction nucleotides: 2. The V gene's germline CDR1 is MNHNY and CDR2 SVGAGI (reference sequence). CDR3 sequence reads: CASSYSTGGSTEAFF. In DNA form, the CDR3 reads TGTGCCAGCAGTTACTCGACAGGGGGCTCCACTGAAGCTTTCTTT.

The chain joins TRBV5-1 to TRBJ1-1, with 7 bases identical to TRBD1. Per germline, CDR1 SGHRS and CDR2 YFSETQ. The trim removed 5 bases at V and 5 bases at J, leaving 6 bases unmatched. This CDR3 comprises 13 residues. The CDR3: CASRGTGDTEAFF. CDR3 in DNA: TGCGCCAGCAGAGGAACAGGGGATACTGAAGCTTTCTTT.

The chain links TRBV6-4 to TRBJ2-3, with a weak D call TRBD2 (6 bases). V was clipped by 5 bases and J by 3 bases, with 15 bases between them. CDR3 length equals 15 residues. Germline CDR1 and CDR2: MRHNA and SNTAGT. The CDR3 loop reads CASSPEPGGTDTQYF. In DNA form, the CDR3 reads TGTGCCAGCAGTCCCGAGCCTGGGGGGACAGATACGCAGTATTTT.

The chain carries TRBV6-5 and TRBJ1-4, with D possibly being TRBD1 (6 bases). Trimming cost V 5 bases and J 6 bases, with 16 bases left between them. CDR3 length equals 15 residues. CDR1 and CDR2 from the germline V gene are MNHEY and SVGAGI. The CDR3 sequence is CASSPMGALYEKLFF. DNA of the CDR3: TGTGCCAGCAGTCCTATGGGGGCGTTGTATGAAAAACTGTTTTTT.

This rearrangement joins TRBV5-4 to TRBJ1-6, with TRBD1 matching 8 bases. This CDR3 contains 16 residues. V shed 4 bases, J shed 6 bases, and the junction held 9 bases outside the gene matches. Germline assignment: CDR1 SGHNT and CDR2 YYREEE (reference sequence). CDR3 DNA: TGTGCCAGCAGCCCAGGACAGGGAGACCTTAATTCACCCCTCCACTTT. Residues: CASSPGQGDLNSPLHF.

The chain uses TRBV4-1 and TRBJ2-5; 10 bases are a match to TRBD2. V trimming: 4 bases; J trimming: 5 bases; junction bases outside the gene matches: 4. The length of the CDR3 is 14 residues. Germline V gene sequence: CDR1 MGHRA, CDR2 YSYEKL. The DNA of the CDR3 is TGCGCCAGCAGCCGGATACTAGCGGGGGAGACCCAGTACTTC. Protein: CASSRILAGETQYF.

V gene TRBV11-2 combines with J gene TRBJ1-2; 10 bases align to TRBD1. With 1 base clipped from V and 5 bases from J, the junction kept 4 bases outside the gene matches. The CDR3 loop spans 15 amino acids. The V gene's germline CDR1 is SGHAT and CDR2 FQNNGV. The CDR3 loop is CASSLADRGSYGYTF. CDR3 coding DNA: TGTGCCAGCAGCTTAGCGGACAGGGGGAGTTATGGCTACACCTTC. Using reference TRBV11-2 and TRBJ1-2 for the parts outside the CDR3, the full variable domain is EAGVAQSPRYKIIEKRQSVAFWCNPISGHATLYWYQQILGQGPKLLIQFQNNGVVDDSQLPKDRFSAERLKGVDSTLKIQPAKLEDSAVYLCASSLADRGSYGYTFGSGTRLTVV.